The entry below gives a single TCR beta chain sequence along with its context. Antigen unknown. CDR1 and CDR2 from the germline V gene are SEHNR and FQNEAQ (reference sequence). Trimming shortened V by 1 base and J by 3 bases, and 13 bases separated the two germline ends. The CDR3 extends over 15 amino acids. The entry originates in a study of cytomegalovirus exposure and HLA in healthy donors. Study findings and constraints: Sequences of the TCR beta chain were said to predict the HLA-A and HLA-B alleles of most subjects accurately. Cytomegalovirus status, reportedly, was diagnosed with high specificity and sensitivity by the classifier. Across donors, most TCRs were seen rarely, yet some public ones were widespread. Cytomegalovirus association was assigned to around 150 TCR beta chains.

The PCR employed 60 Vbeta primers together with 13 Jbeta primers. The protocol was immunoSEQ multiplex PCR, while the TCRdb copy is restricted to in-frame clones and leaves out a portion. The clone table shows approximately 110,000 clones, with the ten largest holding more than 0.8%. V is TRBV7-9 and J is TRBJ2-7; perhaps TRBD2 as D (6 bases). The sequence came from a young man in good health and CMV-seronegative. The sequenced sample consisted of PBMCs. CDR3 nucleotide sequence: TGTGCCAGCAGCTTAGTTGCGGGGAGTTTCTACGAGCAGTACTTC. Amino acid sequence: CASSLVAGSFYEQYF.